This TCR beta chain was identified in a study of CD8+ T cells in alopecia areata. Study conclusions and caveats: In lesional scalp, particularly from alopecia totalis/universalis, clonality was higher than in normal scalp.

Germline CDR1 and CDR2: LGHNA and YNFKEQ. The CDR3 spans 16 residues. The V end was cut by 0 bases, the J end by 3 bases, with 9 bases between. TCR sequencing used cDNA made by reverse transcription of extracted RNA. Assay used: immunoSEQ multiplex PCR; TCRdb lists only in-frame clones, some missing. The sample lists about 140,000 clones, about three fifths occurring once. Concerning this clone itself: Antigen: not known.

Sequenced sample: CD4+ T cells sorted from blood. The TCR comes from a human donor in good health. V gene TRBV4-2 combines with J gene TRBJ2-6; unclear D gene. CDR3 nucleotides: TGTGCCAGCAGCCAAGATGCAGTGAGTGGGGCCAACGTCCTGACTTTC. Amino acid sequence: CASSQDAVSGANVLTF.